This TCR beta chain is from a study of T cells in Graves' hyperthyroidism and ophthalmopathy. This clonotype was recorded many times. V gave up 0 bases and J gave up 2 bases, with 14 bases separating them. The CDR3 is 16 residues long. Germline V gives CDR1 LGHNA, CDR2 YSLEER. There were TCR beta CDR3 regions amplified from RNA transcripts. First-round RT-PCR with HTBI primers amplified the TCR CDR3 region. TCRdb re-called the multiplex PCR reads with MiXCR, one entry per CDR3 protein. This table has approximately 640,000 distinct CDR3 sequences, approximately 15% appearing once. If no ophthalmopathy progression occurred within 18 months, Graves' hyperthyroidism was stable. The authors obtained PBMCs from roughly 10 ml of fresh peripheral blood.

Sequencing was done on a sample of blood. The chain employs TRBV4-3 and TRBJ2-7, with D possibly being TRBD2 (6 bases). This clonotype was obtained from a man aged 45-65 years with Graves' hyperthyroidism. The CDR3 nucleotides are TGCGCCAGCAGCCAAGAGGGCCAGCGGGCCGCCTACGAGCAGTACTTC. It specifies CASSQEGQRAAYEQYF.